The 13 T cell receptor beta chains presented below share a single source sample, sequenced in a study of blood T cells in healthy people across ages. Through a sample-barcoded 5' primer and a J-beta primer mix, a second PCR was run for roughly 6 to 12 cycles. TCRdb used MiXCR to reprocess the 5' RACE reads, holding one entry per CDR3 protein. Among roughly 730,000 distinct CDR3 sequences listed, roughly three fifths were seen once. Material for sequencing was blood. Receptor source: a man aged 40-50 years in good health.

V is TRBV9 and J is TRBJ2-2; the D is unclear. Germline CDR1 SGDLS, CDR2 YYNGEE. CDR3 size: 15 residues. The V and J ends lost 6 bases and 4 bases respectively, with 16 bases between them. In DNA, the CDR3 is TGTGCCAGCACGCCCGCAGGCTTGCTCACCGGGGAGCTGTTTTTT. This translates into CASTPAGLLTGELFF.

The chain uses TRBV5-1 and TRBJ2-7; 9 positions agree with TRBD2. There are 14 residues in the CDR3. Germline CDR1 and CDR2: SGHRS and YFSETQ. The trim removed 7 bases at V and 5 bases at J, leaving 10 bases unmatched. CDR3 sequence (DNA): TGCGCCAGCCGGCAACTAGCGGGTAAGAACGAGCAGTACTTC. Protein sequence: CASRQLAGKNEQYF.

This clonotype was counted between two and nine times. The V and J genes are TRBV28 and TRBJ2-3; perhaps TRBD2 as D (5 bases). There are 17 residues in the CDR3. Germline CDR1 reads MDHEN; CDR2 reads SYDVKM. Trimming stripped 3 bases from V and 7 bases from J, with 23 bases between. CDR3 nucleotide sequence: TGTGCCAGCAGTTTTGACGAGCGGAGACGGAGGACGCATACGCAGTATTTT. This translates into CASSFDERRRRTHTQYF.

This clonotype was picked up many times. The chain combines TRBV7-2 with TRBJ2-1; D may be TRBD2 (5 bases). Germline V gene data show CDR1 as SGHTA and CDR2 as FQGNSA. The CDR3 loop spans 15 amino acids. V was pared by 4 bases and J by 6 bases, with 16 bases between. CDR3 in amino acids: CASSSPTTSPNEQFF. CDR3 DNA sequence: TGTGCCAGCAGCTCCCCTACCACTAGTCCCAATGAGCAGTTCTTC.

The genes are TRBV7-2 and TRBJ2-1; 8 bases line up with TRBD1. Germline V gene sequence: CDR1 SGHTA, CDR2 FQGNSA. Trimming removed 4 bases from V and 9 bases from J; junction bases left unmatched: 2. The CDR3 has 12 residues. Here the CDR3 DNA reads TGTGCCAGCAGCTGGGACAGGAGTGAGCAGTTCTTC. This gives the protein CASSWDRSEQFF.

The genes are TRBV20-1 and TRBJ2-3, with 10 bases fitting TRBD1. In germline, CDR1 is DFQATT, CDR2 SNEGSKA (reference sequence). Trimming removed 4 bases from V and 6 bases from J; junction bases left unmatched: 10. The CDR3 has 15 residues. In nucleotides, the CDR3 is TGCAGTGCTACCCGGGACAGGGGACCCACGGATACGCAGTATTTT. Its protein is CSATRDRGPTDTQYF.

This rearrangement joins TRBV11-2 to TRBJ2-2; D remains unclear. The CDR3 has 16 residues. Germline CDR1 and CDR2: SGHAT and FQNNGV. Trimming stripped 1 base from V and 5 bases from J, with 14 bases between. CDR3 amino acids: CASSLGATSITGELFF. CDR3 bases: TGTGCCAGCAGCTTAGGGGCGACTTCCATAACCGGGGAGCTGTTTTTT.

V and J are TRBV7-2 and TRBJ2-5; no clear D. Trimming removed 0 bases at V and 11 bases at J, with 13 bases between. The CDR3 covers 13 residues. From germline, CDR1 is SGHTA and CDR2 FQGNSA. The CDR3 sequence is CASSLANHNEQYF. DNA of the CDR3: TGTGCCAGCAGCTTAGCGAACCACAATGAGCAGTACTTC.

This rearrangement joins TRBV7-6 to TRBJ2-3, with 10 bases aligning to TRBD2. CDR3 length: 15 amino acids. The junction had 7 bases not matched to a gene; V was cut back by 5 bases and J by 5 bases. Germline V gene sequence: CDR1 SGHVS, CDR2 FNYEAQ. CDR3 DNA: TGTGCCAGCAGCCCTCTAGCGGGAGAAGGAGATACGCAGTATTTT. Translation: CASSPLAGEGDTQYF.

The rearrangement uses TRBV29-1 and TRBJ1-2; D is undetermined. There are 13 residues in the CDR3. Germline assignment: CDR1 SQVTM and CDR2 ANQGSEA. Trimming pared 7 bases from V and 4 bases from J, leaving 16 bases between. CDR3: CSDKTAGGYGYTF. CDR3 nucleotide sequence: TGCAGCGACAAGACCGCGGGTGGCTATGGCTACACCTTC.

The genes are TRBV2 and TRBJ2-1, with 14 positions matching TRBD2. The germline CDR1 and CDR2 sequences are SNHLY and FYNNEI. V lost 4 bases to trimming and J lost 6 bases; unmatched junction nucleotides: 8. CDR3 length equals 17 residues. CDR3 sequence (DNA): TGTGCCAGCAGTGTAACCGGGACTAGCGGGAGAGGCAATGAGCAGTTCTTC. Its protein product is CASSVTGTSGRGNEQFF.

This clonotype was counted a few times. This chain connects TRBV7-2 to TRBJ2-7, with 13 bases identical to TRBD2. The V segment lost 5 bases and the J segment 4 bases; nucleotides outside the gene matches: 14. Per the germline V gene, CDR1 is SGHTA and CDR2 is FQGNSA. The CDR3 loop spans 18 amino acids. The CDR3 sequence: CASSPTGLAGHSGYEQYF. CDR3 sequence (DNA): TGTGCCAGCAGCCCGACGGGACTAGCGGGACATAGCGGGTACGAGCAGTACTTC.

This clonotype was seen at least ten times. The chain uses TRBV10-3 and TRBJ2-1; D is uncertain. Germline CDR1 and CDR2: ENHRY and SYGVKD. Deletions cut 6 bases from V and 7 bases from J, with 10 bases between. The CDR3 extends over 12 amino acids. The CDR3 DNA reads as TGTGCCATCAGGAGATTGTCAAATGAGCAGTTCTTC. It translates to CAIRRLSNEQFF.